This note documents a single T cell receptor beta chain sequence. The V end was cut by 5 bases, the J end by 3 bases, with 16 bases between. This CDR3 spans 15 amino acids. The germline V gene encodes CDR1 SGHNT and CDR2 YENEEA. In the source study's methods: Reference gene primer amplification gave estimated nucleated cell counts. Some clones are missing from TCRdb's copy, which holds only in-frame ones; the method was immunoSEQ multiplex PCR. The D gene and trimming were derived from the DNA, and the V and J assignments and clone size from that table. This table holds 200,000 to 300,000 clones, around 87% found once. The data are from a study of blood T cell repertoires in COVID-19. Whole-study context: Italy, Spain and the United States were the sources of the convalescent and acute COVID-19 samples. The cDNA or gDNA used as material had been derived from T cells, B-cell-depleted T cells, or PBMCs.

This sequence was found in a woman aged 60-75 years with COVID-19, enrolled during active disease. V and J are TRBV11-3 and TRBJ2-5; TRBD2 might be the D (6 bases). The sample was peripheral blood. CDR3 in DNA: TGTGCCAGCAGCCTGGGGGGAGTAGAAAAAGAGACCCAGTACTTC. It is translated as CASSLGGVEKETQYF.